Reported below is one T cell receptor (beta chain). Relative to the germline gene, one junction end is altered; a read error may explain this. This CDR3 has 14 amino acids. Germline V gene data show CDR1 as MDHEN and CDR2 as SYDVKM. Per the authors' pipeline: Reference gene primer amplification gave estimated nucleated cell counts. Sequencing was performed with immunoSEQ multiplex PCR; in TCRdb, only in-frame clones are kept and a portion is missing. Clone size and V and J calls were adopted from that table, with D and trimming inferred from the DNA. The sample yields 200,000 to 250,000 clones, around 90% seen once. Each participant's cohort was designated according to participant-reported clinical history. These data are taken from a study of blood T cell repertoires in COVID-19. Study overall: T cells, B-cell-depleted T cells, or PBMCs provided the cDNA or gDNA that served as material.

Sequencing was performed on PBMCs or T cells enriched from blood (not recorded which). The V and J genes are TRBV28 and TRBJ1-2; D gene unclear. The TCR comes from a woman in her thirties with acute COVID-19. DNA of the CDR3: TGTGCCAGCAGTTTGGACTCGGTGTGGCAGACCTCCTTCTTC. It is translated as CASSLDSVWQTSFF.